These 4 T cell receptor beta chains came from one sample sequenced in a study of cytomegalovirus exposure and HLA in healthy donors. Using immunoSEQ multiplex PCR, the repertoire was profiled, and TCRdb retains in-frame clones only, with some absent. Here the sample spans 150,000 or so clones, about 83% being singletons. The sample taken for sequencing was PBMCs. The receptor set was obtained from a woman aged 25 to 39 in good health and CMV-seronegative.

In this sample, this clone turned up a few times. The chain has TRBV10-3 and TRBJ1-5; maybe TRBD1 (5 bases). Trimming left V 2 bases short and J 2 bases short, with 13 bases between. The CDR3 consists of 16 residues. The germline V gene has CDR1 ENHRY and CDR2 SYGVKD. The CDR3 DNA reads TGTGCCATCAGTGAGCTGGGGGGGGTTGGCAATCAGCCCCAGCATTTT. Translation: CAISELGGVGNQPQHF.

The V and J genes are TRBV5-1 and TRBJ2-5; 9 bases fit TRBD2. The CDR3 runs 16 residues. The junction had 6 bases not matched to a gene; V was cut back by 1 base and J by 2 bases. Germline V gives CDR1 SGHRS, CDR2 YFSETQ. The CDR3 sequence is CASSLWASGEQETQYF. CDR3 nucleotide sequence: TGCGCCAGCAGCTTGTGGGCTAGCGGGGAACAAGAGACCCAGTACTTC. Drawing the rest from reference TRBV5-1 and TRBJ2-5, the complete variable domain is KAGVTQTPRYLIKTRGQQVTLSCSPISGHRSVSWYQQTPGQGLQFLFEYFSETQRNKGNFPGRFSGRQFSNSRSEMNVSTLELGDSALYLCASSLWASGEQETQYFGPGTRLLVL.

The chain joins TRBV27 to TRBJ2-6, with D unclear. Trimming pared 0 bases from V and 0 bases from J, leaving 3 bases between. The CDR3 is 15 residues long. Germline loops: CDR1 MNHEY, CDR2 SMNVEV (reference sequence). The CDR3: CASSLSHSGANVLTF. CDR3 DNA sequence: TGTGCCAGCAGTTTATCCCACTCTGGGGCCAACGTCCTGACTTTC.

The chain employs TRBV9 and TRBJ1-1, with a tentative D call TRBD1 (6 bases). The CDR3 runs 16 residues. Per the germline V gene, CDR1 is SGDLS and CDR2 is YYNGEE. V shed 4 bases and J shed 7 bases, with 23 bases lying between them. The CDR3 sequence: CASSSLGGAGINEAFF. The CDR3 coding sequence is TGTGCCAGCAGCTCCCTAGGGGGGGCAGGTATTAATGAAGCTTTCTTT.